These 16 T cell receptor beta chains came from one sample sequenced in a study of T cells in Graves' hyperthyroidism and ophthalmopathy. TCR beta CDR3 regions were amplified from RNA. The HTBI primer set was used in a first-round RT-PCR of the TCR CDR3. A single record per CDR3 protein comes from TCRdb applying MiXCR to the multiplex PCR reads. This sample yields over 150,000 distinct CDR3 sequences, of which 15% to 20% are seen a single time; roughly 32% belongs to the top ten. Sequencing used blood. These receptor sequences come from a woman aged 50 to 60 with Graves' hyperthyroidism.

This clonotype occurred many times. This chain connects TRBV24-1 to TRBJ2-2, with 9 bases fitting TRBD1. Germline V CDR1 and CDR2: KGHDR, SFDVKD. The V gene end was trimmed by 4 bases and the J gene end by 1 base; junction bases not matched to a gene: 9. This CDR3 spans 18 amino acids. The CDR3 is CATSDLKPGQGNTGELFF. The CDR3 DNA sequence: TGTGCCACCAGTGACCTAAAACCGGGACAGGGGAACACCGGGGAGCTGTTTTTT.

This clonotype has ten or more counts. V is TRBV5-1 and J is TRBJ2-3; 7 bases line up with TRBD2. With 4 bases clipped from V and 5 bases from J, the junction kept 4 bases outside the gene matches. From germline, CDR1 is SGHRS and CDR2 YFSETQ. This CDR3 spans 13 amino acids. CDR3 DNA sequence: TGCGCCAGCAGCGGGGGGGTCGGAGATACGCAGTATTTT. It codes for CASSGGVGDTQYF.

This clonotype appeared many times. The V and J genes are TRBV7-2 and TRBJ1-1; D not certain. CDR1 is SGHTA, CDR2 FQGNSA, per germline. V lost 4 bases to trimming and J lost 4 bases, with 10 bases between them. The CDR3 has 13 amino acids. This chain's CDR3 is CASSYGWGTEAFF. The CDR3 DNA reads as TGTGCCAGCAGCTACGGTTGGGGCACTGAAGCTTTCTTT.

V and J are TRBV6-1 and TRBJ1-1; D unresolved. The CDR3 sequence is 13 residues long. CDR1 is MNHNS, CDR2 SASEGT, per germline. Trimming removed 5 bases from V and 4 bases from J, with 11 bases in between. The CDR3: CASSFQWSTEAFF. CDR3 DNA: TGTGCCAGCAGTTTTCAGTGGTCCACTGAAGCTTTCTTT.

This clonotype showed up many times. The chain employs TRBV19 and TRBJ1-5; TRBD1 aligns across 10 bases. The V segment lost 4 bases and the J segment 3 bases; nucleotides outside the gene matches: 6. Per the germline V gene, CDR1 is LNHDA and CDR2 is SQIVND (reference sequence). The CDR3 runs to 16 residues. CDR3 coding DNA: TGTGCCAGTAGTACTCGACAGGGGGCGATCAATCAGCCCCAGCATTTT. It codes for CASSTRQGAINQPQHF.

This clonotype appeared many times. The chain uses TRBV13 and TRBJ2-3, with 8 bases aligning to TRBD2. The V and J ends lost 4 bases and 4 bases, in that order; junction bases with no gene match: 10. Germline V lookup: CDR1 PRHDT, CDR2 FYEKMQ (reference sequence). CDR3 length equals 16 residues. The CDR3 loop reads CASSSPGLVNADTQYF. CDR3 coding DNA: TGTGCCAGCAGCTCGCCGGGACTAGTAAATGCAGATACGCAGTATTTT. Combining the CDR3 with reference TRBV13 and TRBJ2-3 gives the whole variable domain AAGVIQSPRHLIKEKRETATLKCYPIPRHDTVYWYQQGPGQDPQFLISFYEKMQSDKGSIPDRFSAQQFSDYHSELNMSSLELGDSALYFCASSSPGLVNADTQYFGPGTRLTVL.

This clonotype was observed at least ten times. V usage is TRBV18 and J usage is TRBJ2-3; D may be TRBD2 (6 bases). Trimming took 0 bases from V and 6 from J, leaving 13 bases between them. The germline gives CDR1 KGHSH, CDR2 LQKENI. The CDR3 is 15 amino acids. CDR3 bases: TGTGCCAGCTCACCACCAGGGACTCAAAGGGATACGCAGTATTTT. This codes for CASSPPGTQRDTQYF.

This clonotype came up many times. V is TRBV28 and J is TRBJ1-2; D might be TRBD1 (6 bases). V lost 7 bases and J 4 bases, leaving 13 bases between the germline ends. The CDR3 extends over 13 amino acids. From germline, CDR1 is MDHEN and CDR2 SYDVKM. In nucleotides, the CDR3 is TGTGCCAGCACTGTGGACAGACTCTATGGCTACACCTTC. Translated, it gives CASTVDRLYGYTF.

This clonotype was detected only a few times. The genes are TRBV19 and TRBJ1-1; D may be TRBD1 (6 bases). With 6 bases removed from V and 4 bases from J, the gap between germline ends came to 15 bases. The CDR3 spans 14 residues. Germline values: CDR1 LNHDA, CDR2 SQIVND (reference sequence). CDR3 sequence: CASSTQGASTEAFF. The CDR3 nucleotides are TGTGCCAGTAGCACACAGGGTGCTAGCACTGAAGCTTTCTTT.

This clonotype was recorded only once. The chain has TRBV11-2 and TRBJ2-7, with 8 bases that match TRBD2. Germline loops: CDR1 SGHAT, CDR2 FQNNGV. The CDR3 has 15 amino acids. The V and J ends lost 4 bases and 3 bases, in that order; junction bases with no gene match: 8. The CDR3 DNA reads TGTGCCAGCAGCTCTGGACCAGCGGGAGTCTACGAGCAGTACTTC. It encodes CASSSGPAGVYEQYF.

This clonotype was found many times. The chain is built from TRBV3-1 and TRBJ2-7, with 10 bases lining up with TRBD1. With 2 bases clipped from V and 3 bases from J, the junction kept 1 base outside the gene matches. The germline gives CDR1 LGHDT, CDR2 YNNKEL (reference sequence). The CDR3 is 14 amino acids. DNA for the CDR3: TGTGCCAGCAGCCAATGGGACAGGGGCTACGAGCAGTACTTC. Translation: CASSQWDRGYEQYF.

This clonotype was counted at least ten times. The chain links TRBV28 to TRBJ2-1; 10 bases align to TRBD2. J was trimmed by 13 bases and V by 6 bases; bases with no gene match: 15. Per germline, CDR1 MDHEN and CDR2 SYDVKM. The CDR3 loop spans 15 amino acids. The CDR3 reads CASSLWSSGGQTQFF. CDR3 in DNA: TGTGCCAGCAGCCTCTGGAGTAGCGGGGGGCAGACTCAGTTCTTC.

This clonotype has at least ten counts. J is TRBJ1-1 and V is TRBV14; D perhaps matches TRBD1 (6 bases). There are 15 residues in the CDR3. The germline V and J ends were trimmed by 2 bases and 4 bases, with 14 bases remaining between them. The V gene's germline CDR1 is SGHDN and CDR2 FVKESK. CDR3 DNA sequence: TGTGCCAGCAGCCAACGGACAGCCGGGGGCACTGAAGCTTTCTTT. Translation gives CASSQRTAGGTEAFF. The whole variable domain, remainder taken from reference TRBV14 and TRBJ1-1, is EAGVTQFPSHSVIEKGQTVTLRCDPISGHDNLYWYRRVMGKEIKFLLHFVKESKQDESGMPNNRFLAERTGGTYSTLKVQPAELEDSGVYFCASSQRTAGGTEAFFGQGTRLTVV.

This clonotype was counted at least ten times. This chain connects TRBV29-1 to TRBJ2-1, with D perhaps being TRBD1 or TRBD2 (5 bases each). With 1 base removed from V and 6 bases from J, the gap between germline ends came to 13 bases. Germline assignment: CDR1 SQVTM and CDR2 ANQGSEA. This CDR3 contains 14 residues. The CDR3 is CSVEGDLTSNEQFF. CDR3 DNA: TGCAGCGTTGAAGGGGACCTAACGTCCAATGAGCAGTTCTTC.

This clonotype was seen many times. This sequence joins TRBV24-1 and TRBJ1-5, with D hard to call. Looked up from germline, CDR1 is KGHDR and CDR2 is SFDVKD. The V and J ends lost 3 bases and 3 bases respectively, with 2 bases between them. The CDR3 covers 12 residues. This chain's CDR3 is CATSDDNQPQHF. CDR3 coding DNA: TGTGCCACCAGTGATGACAATCAGCCCCAGCATTTT.

This clonotype was recorded at least ten times. The chain is built from TRBV9 and TRBJ1-4; D remains ambiguous. The ends were cut back, 0 bases at V and 8 bases at J, with 14 bases in the middle. Germline lookup yields CDR1 SGDLS and CDR2 YYNGEE. This CDR3 is 15 amino acids long. CDR3 region: CASSVAYQEREKLFF. The DNA of the CDR3 is TGTGCCAGCAGCGTAGCTTACCAGGAACGAGAAAAACTGTTTTTT. Full variable domain (outside the CDR3, taken from reference TRBV9 and TRBJ1-4): DSGVTQTPKHLITATGQRVTLRCSPRSGDLSVYWYQQSLDQGLQFLIQYYNGEERAKGNILERFSAQQFPDLHSELNLSSLELGDSALYFCASSVAYQEREKLFFGSGTQLSVL.